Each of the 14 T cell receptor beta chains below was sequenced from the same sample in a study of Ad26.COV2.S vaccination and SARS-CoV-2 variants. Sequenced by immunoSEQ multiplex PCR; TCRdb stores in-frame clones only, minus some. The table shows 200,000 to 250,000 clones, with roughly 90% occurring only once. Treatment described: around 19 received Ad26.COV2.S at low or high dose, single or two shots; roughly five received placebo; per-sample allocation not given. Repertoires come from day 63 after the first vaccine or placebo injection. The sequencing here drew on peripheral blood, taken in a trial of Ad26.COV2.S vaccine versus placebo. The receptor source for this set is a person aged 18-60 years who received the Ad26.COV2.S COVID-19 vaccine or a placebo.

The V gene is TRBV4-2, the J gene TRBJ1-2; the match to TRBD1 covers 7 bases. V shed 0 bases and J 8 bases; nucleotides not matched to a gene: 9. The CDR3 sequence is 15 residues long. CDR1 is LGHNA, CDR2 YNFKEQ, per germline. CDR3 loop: CASSQDQDRRSGYTF. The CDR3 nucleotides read TGTGCCAGCAGCCAAGATCAGGACAGGCGCTCGGGCTACACCTTC.

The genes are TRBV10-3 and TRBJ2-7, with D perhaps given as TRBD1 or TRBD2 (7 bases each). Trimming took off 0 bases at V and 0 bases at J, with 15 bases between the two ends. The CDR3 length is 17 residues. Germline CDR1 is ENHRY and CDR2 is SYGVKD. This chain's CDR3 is CAISESIGRGPSYEQYF. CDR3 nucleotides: TGTGCCATCAGTGAGTCGATAGGGAGGGGGCCCTCCTACGAGCAGTACTTC.

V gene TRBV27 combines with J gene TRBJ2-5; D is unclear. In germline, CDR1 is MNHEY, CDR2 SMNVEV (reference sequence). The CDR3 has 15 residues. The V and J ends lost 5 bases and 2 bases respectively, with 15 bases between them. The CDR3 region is CASSPVGKRQETQYF. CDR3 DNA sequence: TGTGCCAGCAGTCCGGTAGGGAAGAGGCAAGAGACCCAGTACTTC.

The CDR3 sequence is CASSQSNEQFF. In DNA, the CDR3 is TGTGCCAGCAGTCAGAGCAATGAGCAGTTCTTC. The chain carries TRBV6-2 or TRBV6-3 and TRBJ2-1; D gene unclear. CDR3 length: 11 amino acids. V was clipped by 5 bases and J by 6 bases, with 5 bases between them. Germline-derived CDR1 and CDR2 are MNHEY and SVGEGT.

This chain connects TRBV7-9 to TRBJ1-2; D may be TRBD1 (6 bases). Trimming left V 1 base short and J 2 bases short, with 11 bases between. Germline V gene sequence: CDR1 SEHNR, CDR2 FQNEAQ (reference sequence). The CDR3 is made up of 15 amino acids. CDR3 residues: CASSLDETGNYGYTF. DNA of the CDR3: TGTGCCAGCAGCTTAGATGAGACAGGCAACTATGGCTACACCTTC.

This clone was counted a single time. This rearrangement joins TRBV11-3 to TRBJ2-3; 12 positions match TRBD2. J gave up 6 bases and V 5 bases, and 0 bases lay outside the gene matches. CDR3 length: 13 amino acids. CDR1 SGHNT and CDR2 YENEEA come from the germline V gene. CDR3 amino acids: CASSTSGGDTQYF. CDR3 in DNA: TGTGCCAGCAGCACTAGCGGGGGGGATACGCAGTATTTT.

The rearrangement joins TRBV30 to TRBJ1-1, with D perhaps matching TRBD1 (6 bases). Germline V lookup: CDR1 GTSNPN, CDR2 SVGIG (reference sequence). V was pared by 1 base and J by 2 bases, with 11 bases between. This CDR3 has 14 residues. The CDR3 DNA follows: TGTGCCTGGAGTGGGAACAGGGCTAACACTGAAGCTTTCTTT. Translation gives CAWSGNRANTEAFF.

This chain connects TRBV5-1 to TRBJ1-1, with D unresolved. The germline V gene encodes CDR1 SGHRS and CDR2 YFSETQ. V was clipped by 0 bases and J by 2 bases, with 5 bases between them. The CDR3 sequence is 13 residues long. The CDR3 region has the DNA TGCGCCAGCAGCTTGGACGTAAACACTGAAGCTTTCTTT. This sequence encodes CASSLDVNTEAFF.

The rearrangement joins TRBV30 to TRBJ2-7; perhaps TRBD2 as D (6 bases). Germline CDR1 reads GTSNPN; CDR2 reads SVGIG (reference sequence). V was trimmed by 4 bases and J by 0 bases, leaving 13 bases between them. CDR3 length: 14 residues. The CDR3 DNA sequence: TGTGCCTGGAAGGTAGCGGATGCCTCCTACGAGCAGTACTTC. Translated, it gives CAWKVADASYEQYF.

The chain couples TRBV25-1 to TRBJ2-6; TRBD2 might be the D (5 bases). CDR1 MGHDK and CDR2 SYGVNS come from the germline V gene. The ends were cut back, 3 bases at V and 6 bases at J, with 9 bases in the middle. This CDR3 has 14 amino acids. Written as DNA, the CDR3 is TGTGCCAGCAGTGACGGGGTCGCGGCCAACGTCCTGACTTTC. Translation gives CASSDGVAANVLTF.

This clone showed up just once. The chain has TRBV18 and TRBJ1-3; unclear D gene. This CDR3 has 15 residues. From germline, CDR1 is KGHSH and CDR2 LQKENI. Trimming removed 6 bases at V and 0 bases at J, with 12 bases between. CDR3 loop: CASSPDGGSGNTIYF. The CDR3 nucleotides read TGTGCCAGCTCCCCGGACGGCGGCTCTGGAAACACCATATATTTT.

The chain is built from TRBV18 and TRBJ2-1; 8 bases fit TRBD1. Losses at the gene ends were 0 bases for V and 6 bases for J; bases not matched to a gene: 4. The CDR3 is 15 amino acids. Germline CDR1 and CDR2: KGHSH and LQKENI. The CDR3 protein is CASSPPDRDGNEQFF. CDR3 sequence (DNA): TGTGCCAGCTCACCACCGGACAGGGACGGCAATGAGCAGTTCTTC.

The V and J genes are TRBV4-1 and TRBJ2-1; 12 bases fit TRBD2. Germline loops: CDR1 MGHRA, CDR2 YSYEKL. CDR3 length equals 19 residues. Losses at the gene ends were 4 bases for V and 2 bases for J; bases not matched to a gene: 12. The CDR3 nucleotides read TGCGCCAGCAGCCCCGAAAGGGGACTAGCGGGTGCCCCCTACAATGAGCAGTTCTTC. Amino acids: CASSPERGLAGAPYNEQFF.

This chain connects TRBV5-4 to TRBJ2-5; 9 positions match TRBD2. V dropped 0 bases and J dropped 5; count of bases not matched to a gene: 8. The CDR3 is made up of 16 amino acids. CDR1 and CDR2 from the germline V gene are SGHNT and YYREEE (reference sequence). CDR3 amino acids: CASSLAASGIGETQYF. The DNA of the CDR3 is TGTGCCAGCAGCTTGGCTGCTAGCGGGATAGGTGAGACCCAGTACTTC.